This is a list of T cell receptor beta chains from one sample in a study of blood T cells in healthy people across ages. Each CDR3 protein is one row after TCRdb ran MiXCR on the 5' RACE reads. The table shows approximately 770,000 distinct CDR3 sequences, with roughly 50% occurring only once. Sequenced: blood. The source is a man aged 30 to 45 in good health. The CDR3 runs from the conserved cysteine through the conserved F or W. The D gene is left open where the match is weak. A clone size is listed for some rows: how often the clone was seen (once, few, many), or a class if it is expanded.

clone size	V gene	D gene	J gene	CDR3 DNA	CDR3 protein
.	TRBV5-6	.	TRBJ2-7	TGTGCCAGCAGCGTGCCCGGGTACTACGAGCAGTACTTC	CASSVPGYYEQYF
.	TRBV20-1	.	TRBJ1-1	TGCAGTGCTAGACCCCCTGGGGACACTGAAGCTTTCTTT	CSARPPGDTEAFF
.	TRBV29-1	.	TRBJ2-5	TGCAGCGTTGAATATGGGGAGATTCAAGAGACCCAGTACTTC	CSVEYGEIQETQYF
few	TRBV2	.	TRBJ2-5	TGTGCCAGCAGTGGCGACAGGTCCGGGGAGCAGTACTTC	CASSGDRSGEQYF
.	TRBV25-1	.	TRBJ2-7	TGTGCCAGCCTGGGGCGGGTCGAGCAGTACTTC	CASLGRVEQYF
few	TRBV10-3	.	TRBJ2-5	TGTGCCATCAGTGAGAAGATAGAAGGGACCCAGTACTTC	CAISEKIEGTQYF
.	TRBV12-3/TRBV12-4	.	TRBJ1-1	TGTGCCAGCCCCCCCAGGGTGAGGGTGAACACTGAAGCTTTCTTT	CASPPRVRVNTEAFF
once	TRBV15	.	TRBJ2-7	TGTGCCACCAGCAGAAAGACAGTTAGCTCCTACGAGCAGTACTTC	CATSRKTVSSYEQYF
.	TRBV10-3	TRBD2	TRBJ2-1	TGTGCCATCAAGGCGGGGGGGTATTACAATGAGCAGTTCTTC	CAIKAGGYYNEQFF
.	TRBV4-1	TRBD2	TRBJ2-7	TGCGCCAGCAGCCAAGATGGGGGACTAGCTTTCTACGAGCAGTACTTC	CASSQDGGLAFYEQYF
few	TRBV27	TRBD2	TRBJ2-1	TGTGCCAGCAGTTTTCGGGAGGTGGGTTCCAATGAGCAGTTCTTC	CASSFREVGSNEQFF
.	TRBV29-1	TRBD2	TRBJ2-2	TGCAGCGCTGGGGGGGATCTAGATACCGGGGAGCTGTTTTTT	CSAGGDLDTGELFF
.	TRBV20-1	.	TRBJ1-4	TGCAGTGCTGAGGACTTAGGGGGGACGGAAAAACTGTTTTTT	CSAEDLGGTEKLFF
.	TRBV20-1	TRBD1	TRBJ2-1	TGCAGTGCTAGAGGGGGGACAGACAATGAGCAGTTCTTC	CSARGGTDNEQFF
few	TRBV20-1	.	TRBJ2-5	TGCAGTGCTAGAGAGCTACTTGCGGGCGGGGCCGAAGAGACCCAGTACTTC	CSARELLAGGAEETQYF
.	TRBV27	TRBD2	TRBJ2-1	TGTGCCAGCAGTTTAGATCTAGCGGGGAATGAGCAGTTCTTC	CASSLDLAGNEQFF
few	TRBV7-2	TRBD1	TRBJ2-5	TGTGCCAGCAGCCCTGGACAGGGGATTAGGTACTTC	CASSPGQGIRYF
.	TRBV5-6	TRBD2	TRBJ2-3	TGTGCCAGCAACTTCTTCCGGGACTATAACACAGATACGCAGTATTTT	CASNFFRDYNTDTQYF
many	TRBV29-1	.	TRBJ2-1	TGCAGCGTTGCCGGGAATGAGCAGTTCTTC	CSVAGNEQFF
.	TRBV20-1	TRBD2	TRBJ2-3	TGCAGTGCCCCCCTTGGGGGGGGTGGGGGGGCAGATACGCAGTATTTT	CSAPLGGGGGADTQYF
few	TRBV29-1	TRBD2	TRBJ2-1	TGCAGCGTGGCGGGGGGGGACTACAATGAGCAGTTCTTC	CSVAGGDYNEQFF
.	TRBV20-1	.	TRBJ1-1	TGCAGTGCTAGGGAGATAGGGCCGAACACTGAAGCTTTCTTT	CSAREIGPNTEAFF
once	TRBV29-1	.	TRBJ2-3	TGCAGCGTTGAAGATCGGAGAAATCTCCCCCCAGATACGCAGTATTTT	CSVEDRRNLPPDTQYF
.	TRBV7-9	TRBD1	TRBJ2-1	TGTGCCAGCAGCCAGGCCGGGACAGAAAATAAGCAGTTCTTC	CASSQAGTENKQFF
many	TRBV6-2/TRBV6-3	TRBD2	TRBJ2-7	TGTGCCAGCAGTTATGACCTAGCGGACCCCAGGAGCTCCTACGAGCAGTACTTC	CASSYDLADPRSSYEQYF
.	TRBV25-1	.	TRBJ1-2	TGTGCCAGCGAACCCCGGGCCGGGTATGGCTACACCTTC	CASEPRAGYGYTF
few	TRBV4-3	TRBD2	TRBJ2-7	TGCGCCAGCAGCGCCGGGACTAGCGGACCCTACGAGCAGTACTTC	CASSAGTSGPYEQYF
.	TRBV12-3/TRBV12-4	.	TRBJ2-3	TGTGCCAGCAGTTTATTTGGTGGTAGACCAGGGGGGGCAGATACGCAGTATTTT	CASSLFGGRPGGADTQYF
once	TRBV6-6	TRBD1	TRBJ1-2	TGTGCCACCTCACAGGGGGATGGCCACACCTTC	CATSQGDGHTF
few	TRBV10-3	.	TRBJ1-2	TGTGCCATCAGTGAGTCGATCGGGCCAGGCCACTATGGCTACACCTTC	CAISESIGPGHYGYTF
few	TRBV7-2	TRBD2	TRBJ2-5	TGTGCCAGCAGCTTTCAGCGGGATGGGGGGGAGCAGTACTTC	CASSFQRDGGEQYF
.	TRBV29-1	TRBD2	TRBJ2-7	TGCAGCGCCTCTGGGTTTGGGACTAGCGTCGGAGATAGCCCCTACGTGCAGTACTTC	CSASGFGTSVGDSPYVQYF
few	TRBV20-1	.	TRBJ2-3	TGCAGTGCTAGACCTGCGCCAGATACGCAGTATTTT	CSARPAPDTQYF
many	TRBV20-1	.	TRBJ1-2	TGCAGTGAAGGGACACCCTCTAACTATGGCTACACCTTC	CSEGTPSNYGYTF
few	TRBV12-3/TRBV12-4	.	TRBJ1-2	TGTGCCAGCAGCTCCGGACAGCTGTTTAAGTATGGCTACACCTTC	CASSSGQLFKYGYTF
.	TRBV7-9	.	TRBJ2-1	TGTGCCAGCAGCTTAGACGGACACCCTGGTTTTCGGTACAATGAGCAGTTCTTC	CASSLDGHPGFRYNEQFF
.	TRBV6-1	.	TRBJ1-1	TGTGCCAGCAGTGAATTGTGGAACACTGAAGCTTTCTTT	CASSELWNTEAFF
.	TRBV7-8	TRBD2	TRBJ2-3	TGTGCCAGCAGCTCTGGGACTAGGCAAAGCACAGATACGCAGTATTTT	CASSSGTRQSTDTQYF
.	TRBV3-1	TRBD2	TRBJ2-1	TGTGCCAGCAGCCAACTCCAGCGGGGGGGCTTTGAGCAGTTCTTC	CASSQLQRGGFEQFF
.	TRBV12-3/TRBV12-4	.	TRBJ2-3	TGTGCCAGCAGTTTAGCGGGGGGGCACTTATTCACAGATACGCAGTATTTT	CASSLAGGHLFTDTQYF
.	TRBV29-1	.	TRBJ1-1	TGCAGCGTCGAAGGCTTGGCAGGGGCGCTGACTGAAGCTTTCTTT	CSVEGLAGALTEAFF
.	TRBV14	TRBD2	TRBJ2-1	TGTGCCAGCAGCCAAGATAACCCCAGCGGGAGGGCCCAGTTCTTC	CASSQDNPSGRAQFF
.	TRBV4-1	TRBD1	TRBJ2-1	TGCGCCAGCAGACGCCTTGGGACAGGGGATTATGTGCAGTTCTTC	CASRRLGTGDYVQFF
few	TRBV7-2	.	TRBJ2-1	TGTGCCAGCAGCTTGTGGGGCGGGAACAATGAGCAGTTCTTC	CASSLWGGNNEQFF
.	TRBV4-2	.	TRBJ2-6	TGTGCCAGCAGCCAAGATCGGAGGGGGCCCCCCGCTGTTGGGGCCAACGTCCTGACTTTC	CASSQDRRGPPAVGANVLTF
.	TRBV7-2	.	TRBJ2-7	TGTGCCAGCAGCTCCACCGCGACTACCTACGAGCAGTACTTC	CASSSTATTYEQYF
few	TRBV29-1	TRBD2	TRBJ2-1	TGCAGCGTTGGGACTAGCGGGATTAGAGAGCAGTTCTTC	CSVGTSGIREQFF
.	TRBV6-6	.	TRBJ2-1	TGTGCCAGCAGCGGCGGATGGGACAATGAGCAGTTCTTC	CASSGGWDNEQFF
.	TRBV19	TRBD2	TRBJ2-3	TGTGCCAGTAGTATCCCGGGGACTAGTTCAGATACGCAGTATTTT	CASSIPGTSSDTQYF
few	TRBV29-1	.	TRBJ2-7	TGCAGCGCTATCCGCGAAACCTACGAGCAGTACTTC	CSAIRETYEQYF
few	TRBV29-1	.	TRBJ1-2	TGCAGCGTCGAGCCGATCGAGTATGGCTACACCTTC	CSVEPIEYGYTF
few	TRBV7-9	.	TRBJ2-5	TGTGCCAGCAACCGGGACTTGCAAGAGACCCAGTACTTC	CASNRDLQETQYF
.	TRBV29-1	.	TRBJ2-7	TGCAGCGTTCGGACAGTATACTACGAGCAGTACTTC	CSVRTVYYEQYF